One sample yielded the 18 T cell receptor beta chains listed below, sequenced in a study of OX40 agonist ivuxolimab in advanced cancers. Here immunoSEQ multiplex PCR was the method, and the copy in TCRdb shows in-frame clones only, minus some. The sample consists of roughly 45,000 clones, more than 75% of them appearing once. This specimen consisted of CD4+ or CD8+ T cells sorted from blood, obtained in a trial of the OX40 agonist ivuxolimab. The source of these receptors is an adult with an advanced solid tumor such as melanoma, head and neck, liver or kidney cancer.

This chain uses TRBV28 with TRBJ1-5; 7 bases map to TRBD1. The CDR3 is 17 residues long. The germline gives CDR1 MDHEN, CDR2 SYDVKM. J gave up 3 bases and V 3 bases, and 11 bases lay outside the gene matches. The CDR3 region is CASSFVKQGDINQPQHF. Here the CDR3 DNA reads TGTGCCAGCAGTTTTGTTAAGCAGGGGGACATCAATCAGCCCCAGCATTTT.

The rearrangement joins TRBV18 to TRBJ1-3, with D perhaps matching TRBD1 (6 bases). The germline V gene encodes CDR1 KGHSH and CDR2 LQKENI. CDR3 length equals 15 residues. V lost 2 bases to trimming and J lost 2 bases, with 10 bases between them. CDR3 in DNA: TGTGCCAGCTCACCAGGCAGGGGACCTGGAAACACCATATATTTT. Its protein product is CASSPGRGPGNTIYF.

The rearrangement links TRBV10-3 to TRBJ2-3; 11 nucleotides match TRBD1. This CDR3 is built from 15 residues. With 8 bases clipped from V and 4 bases from J, the junction kept 8 bases outside the gene matches. Germline CDR1 reads ENHRY; CDR2 reads SYGVKD. CDR3 coding DNA: TGTGCCATCCCTGGGACAGGGGGTGATGCAGATACGCAGTATTTT. It codes for CAIPGTGGDADTQYF.

The chain uses TRBV19 and TRBJ2-6; the match to TRBD1 covers 10 bases. Looked up from germline, CDR1 is LNHDA and CDR2 is SQIVND (reference sequence). CDR3 size: 16 residues. V lost 4 bases and J lost 0; bases outside the gene matches: 0. CDR3 in DNA: TGTGCCAGTAGTAGGACAGGGGGCTCTGGGGCCAACGTCCTGACTTTC. Protein: CASSRTGGSGANVLTF. Full variable domain (rest looked up from reference TRBV19 and TRBJ2-6): DGGITQSPKYLFRKEGQNVTLSCEQNLNHDAMYWYRQDPGQGLRLIYYSQIVNDFQKGDIAEGYSVSREKKESFPLTVTSAQKNPTAFYLCASSRTGGSGANVLTFGAGSRLTVL.

The chain links TRBV19 to TRBJ2-5; D gene unclear. With the DNA end fitting TRBJ2-7 better, the J assignment may be wrong. Germline V gene sequence: CDR1 LNHDA, CDR2 SQIVND (reference sequence). This CDR3 region has 12 residues. CDR3 sequence (DNA): TGTGCCAGTAGTATTAGTACCCACGAGCAGTACTTC. It yields the protein CASSISTHEQYF.

Written as DNA, the CDR3 is TGTGCCAGCAGTTACTCCGGGACAGGGATATACGAGCAGTACTTC. Residues: CASSYSGTGIYEQYF. The gene calls are TRBV6-5 and TRBJ2-7; 9 nucleotides agree with TRBD1. This CDR3 is built from 15 residues. Germline CDR1 MNHEY, CDR2 SVGAGI. J was trimmed by 4 bases and V by 0 bases; bases with no gene match: 4.

This clone has more than one count but fewer than ten. Other DNA variants within this sample encode the same CDR3. V gene TRBV6-1 combines with J gene TRBJ1-2; TRBD1 matches at 9 bases. With 6 bases clipped from V and 2 bases from J, the junction kept 7 bases outside the gene matches. The CDR3 totals 15 residues. Looked up from germline, CDR1 is MNHNS and CDR2 is SASEGT. The CDR3, as DNA: TGTGCCAGCAGAATCGGACAGGGGCCAAACTATGGCTACACCTTC. Its protein product is CASRIGQGPNYGYTF.

V and J are TRBV28 and TRBJ2-2, with 7 nucleotides matching TRBD1. The CDR3 contains 16 residues. CDR1 MDHEN and CDR2 SYDVKM come from the germline V gene. V gave up 7 bases and J gave up 3 bases; unmatched junction bases: 11. DNA for the CDR3: TGTGCCAGCACTCCAATTGACAGGGCGGACACCGGGGAGCTGTTTTTT. Its protein product is CASTPIDRADTGELFF.

The rearrangement links TRBV5-1 to TRBJ2-2; no clear D. The CDR3 is 16 residues long. V was trimmed by 1 base and J by 3 bases, leaving 13 bases between them. Germline lookup yields CDR1 SGHRS and CDR2 YFSETQ. DNA of the CDR3: TGCGCCAGCAGCTTGAGAAGCCGGAGCGACACCGGGGAGCTGTTTTTT. Translated, it gives CASSLRSRSDTGELFF. Together with reference TRBV5-1 and TRBJ2-2, the CDR3 gives the full variable domain: KAGVTQTPRYLIKTRGQQVTLSCSPISGHRSVSWYQQTPGQGLQFLFEYFSETQRNKGNFPGRFSGRQFSNSRSEMNVSTLELGDSALYLCASSLRSRSDTGELFFGEGSRLTVL.

This clone appeared once. This sequence joins TRBV11-3 and TRBJ2-1; D remains ambiguous. Per germline, CDR1 SGHNT and CDR2 YENEEA. CDR3 length equals 14 residues. V was trimmed by 4 bases and J by 2 bases, leaving 9 bases between them. This CDR3 is CASSSNWAYNEQFF. CDR3 bases: TGTGCCAGCAGCTCTAACTGGGCCTACAATGAGCAGTTCTTC.

The chain employs TRBV7-9 and TRBJ2-1; no definite D call. V shed 6 bases and J shed 0 bases, with 12 bases lying between them. The CDR3 is 15 amino acids. Germline CDR1 SEHNR, CDR2 FQNEAQ (reference sequence). CDR3 nucleotides: TGTGCCAGCAGGAGGAGCTCAATCTCCTACAATGAGCAGTTCTTC. Translating it yields CASRRSSISYNEQFF.

This clone was detected once. The chain uses TRBV28 and TRBJ2-3; D perhaps matches TRBD1 (5 bases). V lost 6 bases, J lost 2 bases, and 12 bases lay in between. Per germline, CDR1 MDHEN and CDR2 SYDVKM. The CDR3 is 14 amino acids. The CDR3 here is CASRGLWVTDTQYF. Here the CDR3 DNA reads TGTGCCAGCAGGGGGCTATGGGTCACAGATACGCAGTATTTT.

V usage is TRBV28 and J usage is TRBJ1-1; D is possibly TRBD1 (6 bases). Deletions cut 5 bases from V and 11 bases from J, with 15 bases between. The CDR3 length is 12 residues. Germline CDR1 and CDR2: MDHEN and SYDVKM. DNA for the CDR3: TGTGCCAGCAGTCCCTCAGGGGTAGGGGCTTTCTTT. Translating it yields CASSPSGVGAFF.

This clone has more than one count but fewer than ten. This chain uses TRBV19 with TRBJ1-2; D is perhaps TRBD1 (5 bases). The CDR3 runs 14 residues. V gave up 6 bases and J gave up 8 bases, with 19 bases separating them. Germline-derived CDR1 and CDR2 are LNHDA and SQIVND (reference sequence). Written as DNA, the CDR3 is TGTGCCAGTAGCGAAGGGACGCCTCAGGGCGGCTACACCTTC. Protein: CASSEGTPQGGYTF.

This chain connects TRBV5-1 to TRBJ2-3, with 8 bases aligning to TRBD2. The ends lost 0 bases at V and 5 bases at J; junction bases unmatched: 11. The CDR3 sequence is 17 residues long. Germline assignment: CDR1 SGHRS and CDR2 YFSETQ. CDR3: CASSLAGTRLSGDTQYF. The CDR3 nucleotides are TGCGCCAGCAGCTTGGCCGGGACTAGGCTTTCTGGAGATACGCAGTATTTT.

V usage is TRBV4-1 and J usage is TRBJ2-1, with TRBD2 identical over 10 bases. Germline V gene lookup returns CDR1 MGHRA and CDR2 YSYEKL. The V segment lost 2 bases and the J segment 9 bases; nucleotides outside the gene matches: 10. The CDR3 sequence is 16 residues long. The chain's CDR3 is CASSQKLAGMNPEQFF. The CDR3 nucleotides are TGCGCCAGCAGCCAAAAACTAGCGGGAATGAATCCTGAGCAGTTCTTC.

The V call is TRBV7-2, the J call TRBJ2-7, with D possibly matching TRBD2 (5 bases). The V end lost 3 bases, the J end lost 4 bases, and 22 bases lay between the germline ends. Germline values: CDR1 SGHTA, CDR2 FQGNSA. CDR3 length: 17 amino acids. CDR3 coding DNA: TGTGCCAGCAGCTTTTCTCTGGGCCGGGAACTACCGTACGAGCAGTACTTC. As protein: CASSFSLGRELPYEQYF.

The chain employs TRBV7-9 and TRBJ2-7, with D possibly TRBD1 on 5 matching bases. V gave up 5 bases and J gave up 7 bases, with 15 bases separating them. Germline CDR1 and CDR2: SEHNR and FQNEAQ (reference sequence). The CDR3 sequence is 13 residues long. The CDR3 sequence is CASSDGAPREQYF. As DNA, the CDR3 is TGTGCCAGCAGCGATGGGGCCCCTCGGGAGCAGTACTTC.